Listed below are T cell receptor beta chains from one sample, sequenced in a study of control samples from healthy donors and cancer patients. Clones were read by immunoSEQ multiplex PCR, and TCRdb kept only the in-frame ones, dropping some. The data hold about 150,000 clones, with around 86% observed a single time. The sequenced sample was blood. The origin of the receptors is a man aged 25 to 40 in good health. CDR3s include the opening cysteine and the closing phenylalanine or tryptophan. Fields, in order: D gene, V gene, J gene, clone size, CDR3 DNA, CDR3 protein. D genes are given only for firm matches. Not every row has a clone size; where given, it reads once, few, many or a size class.

NA	TRBV18	TRBJ2-1	NA	TGTGCCAGCTCACCACCCAGGGGCTACAATGAGCAGTTCTTC	CASSPPRGYNEQFF
TRBD2	TRBV6-5	TRBJ2-5	NA	TGTGCCAGCACCCCGGGGGGGGCCCCCCAAGAGACCCAGTACTTC	CASTPGGAPQETQYF
NA	TRBV6-6	TRBJ2-6	NA	TGTGCCAGCAGTTACTCGGGGCTTGGGGCCAACGTCCTGACTTTC	CASSYSGLGANVLTF
NA	TRBV7-2	TRBJ2-3	NA	TGTGCCAGCAGCTCCCTAGACTCAGATACGCAGTATTTT	CASSSLDSDTQYF
NA	TRBV6-5	TRBJ1-6	NA	TGTGCCAGCAGTTATGATCGTGGTATGAATTCACCCCTCCACTTT	CASSYDRGMNSPLHF
NA	TRBV12-3/TRBV12-4	TRBJ2-2	NA	TGTGCCAGCAGTTTAGGTTGGACCGGGGAGCTGTTTTTT	CASSLGWTGELFF
TRBD2	TRBV6-2/TRBV6-3	TRBJ2-1	NA	TGTGCCAGCAGTCAGACTAGCGGGACCTGGGGATACAATGAGCAGTTCTTC	CASSQTSGTWGYNEQFF
TRBD2	TRBV9	TRBJ2-7	NA	TGTGCCAGCAGCGGCACTAGCGGGGGGAGTAGGGAGCAGTACTTC	CASSGTSGGSREQYF
NA	TRBV9	TRBJ2-7	NA	TGTGCCAGCAGCGAGGGAGGCTCGGAGCAGTACTTC	CASSEGGSEQYF
TRBD2	TRBV7-2	TRBJ2-5	NA	TGTGCCAGCAGCTTTAGCGGGAGCGGGGAGACCCAGTACTTC	CASSFSGSGETQYF
TRBD1	TRBV7-3	TRBJ2-7	NA	TGTGCCAGCAGCCCCAAGACAGGGTTCGGCTACGAGCAGTACTTC	CASSPKTGFGYEQYF
TRBD1	TRBV6-5	TRBJ1-6	NA	TGTGCCAGCAGTTATGAGGGGGCTTCACCCCTCCACTTT	CASSYEGASPLHF
TRBD2	TRBV11-3	TRBJ2-1	many	TGTGCCAGCAGCTTTTCGCGGGGGGGCCAAAGAGAGCAGTTCTTC	CASSFSRGGQREQFF
NA	TRBV27	TRBJ1-5	NA	TGTGCCAGCAGTTTCGGGTCCGGTGCCAGCAATCAGCCCCAGCATTTT	CASSFGSGASNQPQHF
NA	TRBV5-1	TRBJ1-1	NA	TGCGCCAGCAGCTTGGTGGTTGGGGGTGCGGTAGGCACTGAAGCTTTCTTT	CASSLVVGGAVGTEAFF
NA	TRBV9	TRBJ1-3	NA	TGTGCCAGCAGCACAAGTGGGGGTTCTGGAAACACCATATATTTT	CASSTSGGSGNTIYF
NA	TRBV4-1	TRBJ1-5	NA	TGCGCCAGCAGCCAAGACCAGTCCGTTTGGCCCCAGCATTTT	CASSQDQSVWPQHF
NA	TRBV5-8	TRBJ1-6	NA	TGTGCCAGCACTCGGGGAAGCTCCTATAATTCACCCCTCCACTTT	CASTRGSSYNSPLHF
NA	TRBV5-1	TRBJ1-3	once	TGCGCCAGCACGGCTGGAAACACCATATATTTT	CASTAGNTIYF
NA	TRBV21-1	TRBJ1-2	NA	NA	CASSKPVSVVVGQGAGYGYTF
TRBD1	TRBV27	TRBJ1-1	NA	TGTGCCAGCAGTTTATGGGGACAGGGAGGGAACACTGAAGCTTTCTTT	CASSLWGQGGNTEAFF
TRBD1	TRBV6-5	TRBJ1-5	NA	TGTGCCAGCAGTTCACAGGGGGCACAGCCCCAGCATTTT	CASSSQGAQPQHF
TRBD1	TRBV19	TRBJ2-5	NA	TGTGCCACCGAAAACAGGGGGGAAGAGACCCAGTACTTC	CATENRGEETQYF
NA	TRBV3-1/TRBV3-2	TRBJ1-1	once	TGTGCCAGCAGCCAAGAACTGGCGGGCTACACTGAAGCTTTCTTT	CASSQELAGYTEAFF
TRBD1	TRBV5-6	TRBJ1-3	NA	TGTGCCAGCAGCTGGGACAGGGACCTCTCTGGAAACACCATATATTTT	CASSWDRDLSGNTIYF
NA	TRBV9	TRBJ1-1	NA	TGTGCCAGCAGCGTAGTTGAGGGAAAGAACACTGAAGCTTTCTTT	CASSVVEGKNTEAFF
NA	TRBV11-3	TRBJ1-1	NA	TGTGCCAGCAGCCCAGGGTTTGGGACGGCTTTCTTT	CASSPGFGTAFF
NA	TRBV3-1/TRBV3-2	TRBJ2-1	NA	TGTGCCAGTAGACTGAGCTCCTACAATGAGCAGTTCTTC	CASRLSSYNEQFF
NA	TRBV7-3	TRBJ2-1	NA	TGTGCCAGCAGCTTGGGGGTTTCCTACAATGAGCAGTTCTTC	CASSLGVSYNEQFF
NA	TRBV29-1	TRBJ2-5	NA	TGCAGCGTTGAACCCCGGGGGAGTGGCGAGACCCAGTACTTC	CSVEPRGSGETQYF
TRBD1	TRBV27	TRBJ1-5	NA	TGTGCCAGCACCTCCGGGACAGGGATCGGTCAGCCCCAGCATTTT	CASTSGTGIGQPQHF
NA	TRBV21-1	TRBJ2-7	NA	TGTGCCAGCGGTCCCGAGGCCCTCTACGAGCAGTACTTC	CASGPEALYEQYF
TRBD1	TRBV5-4	TRBJ1-2	NA	TGTGCCAGCAGCTCGGGGACAGGGGGCGACTATGGCTACACCTTC	CASSSGTGGDYGYTF
NA	TRBV4-1	TRBJ1-1	NA	TGCGCCAGCAGCCAAGGGGCAGGGCTCATGAACACTGAAGCTTTCTTT	CASSQGAGLMNTEAFF
TRBD1	TRBV6-1	TRBJ1-2	NA	TGTGCCAGCAGTGACCCAGGACGAGGCAGGGGGAAAGGCTACACCTTC	CASSDPGRGRGKGYTF
NA	TRBV6-2/TRBV6-3	TRBJ1-2	NA	TGTGCCAGCAGTAACAGGGATGGCTACACCTTC	CASSNRDGYTF
NA	TRBV4-3	TRBJ2-3	NA	TGCGCCAGCAGCCAAGAGTTAGGAGATACGCAGTATTTT	CASSQELGDTQYF
TRBD1	TRBV11-2	TRBJ2-7	NA	TGTGCCAGCAGCTTGGGACAGGGGACGGTCTACGAGCAGTACTTC	CASSLGQGTVYEQYF
TRBD2	TRBV4-3	TRBJ2-1	NA	TGCGCCAGCAGCCAAGCGCTAGCGGGCCTCAATGAGCAGTTCTTC	CASSQALAGLNEQFF
NA	TRBV7-2	TRBJ1-6	NA	TGTGCCAGCAGCTTAGGGCGGGGTTTCTCGACCCTCCACTTT	CASSLGRGFSTLHF
NA	TRBV20-1	TRBJ1-6	NA	TGCAGTGCTAGTGGACAAGGGGCTAATTCACCCCTCCACTTT	CSASGQGANSPLHF
TRBD2	TRBV11-3	TRBJ2-1	NA	TGTGCCAGCAGCGCAGCGGGAGGGCTATCCTACAATGAGCAGTTCTTC	CASSAAGGLSYNEQFF
NA	TRBV4-2	TRBJ2-4	NA	TGTGCCAGCAGCCAACAGGGGGCCAAAAACATTCAGTACTTC	CASSQQGAKNIQYF
NA	TRBV6-5	TRBJ2-7	NA	TGTGCCAGCAGTTACTCGGCAGGAGAGAGCTACGAGCAGTACTTC	CASSYSAGESYEQYF
NA	TRBV5-4	TRBJ1-4	NA	TGTGCCAGCAGCTTGGGTGCGGGGGAAAAACTGTTTTTT	CASSLGAGEKLFF
NA	TRBV19	TRBJ2-1	once	TGTGCCAGTAGAGGAAACCTGTGGAGCCAAAATGAGCAGTTCTTC	CASRGNLWSQNEQFF
NA	TRBV21-1	TRBJ2-3	NA	TGTGCCAGCAGCAACTCTTCTTCGCCCGGGACAGGGGCAGATACGCAGTATTTT	CASSNSSSPGTGADTQYF
TRBD2	TRBV7-6	TRBJ2-5	NA	TGTGCCAGCAGCTTAGACTTCAGCGGGGGGGCTAGGATCGAGACCCAGTACTTC	CASSLDFSGGARIETQYF
NA	TRBV10-3	TRBJ2-3	once	TGTGCCATCAGTCCAGGCACAGATACGCAGTATTTT	CAISPGTDTQYF
NA	TRBV19	TRBJ2-1	NA	TGTGCCAGTAGACTCCTAGGGGGCAATGAGCAGTTCTTC	CASRLLGGNEQFF
NA	TRBV24-1	TRBJ2-7	NA	TGTGCCACCAGTGACCAGTCGGACGGCAGCTACGAGCAGTACTTC	CATSDQSDGSYEQYF
NA	TRBV6-1	TRBJ1-5	NA	TGTGCCAGCAGTGAACGGGACCTAAATCAGCCCCAGCATTTT	CASSERDLNQPQHF